What follows are 17 T cell receptor beta chains derived from one specimen sequenced in a study of PD-1 blockade in classical Hodgkin lymphoma. Documented time point: cycle 4 day 1 (C4D1), after 5 to 7 weeks of nivolumab. Every patient had relapsed following autologous stem cell transplantation, and cohorts differed in brentuximab vedotin exposure. Starting with thawed PBMCs, CD4+ T cells were purified by magnetic negative selection. TCRdb keeps only in-frame clones here, not all; method: immunoSEQ multiplex PCR. The repertoire holds 32,000 or so clones, with about 90% as singletons. Source: CD4+ T cells from blood, taken before the fourth cycle of nivolumab. The receptors originated from a human donor with classical Hodgkin lymphoma.

V gene TRBV18 combines with J gene TRBJ1-4; TRBD1 is a possible D gene (5 bases). Per the germline V gene, CDR1 is KGHSH and CDR2 is LQKENI. This CDR3 is 13 amino acids long. The germline V and J ends were trimmed by 5 bases and 8 bases, with 12 bases remaining between them. DNA for the CDR3: TGTGCCAGCTCAAGGGGAACTTCAGAAAAACTGTTTTTT. Its protein product is CASSRGTSEKLFF.

In DNA form, the CDR3 reads TGTGCCAGTAGTGGCCCCCTTGTAGGAGGAGAGCAGTTCTTC. It encodes CASSGPLVGGEQFF. The V and J genes are TRBV19 and TRBJ2-1; D possibly corresponds to TRBD2 (5 bases). The CDR3 has 14 residues. Per the germline V gene, CDR1 is LNHDA and CDR2 is SQIVND (reference sequence). Trimming removed 5 bases at V and 10 bases at J, with 18 bases between.

This clone was seen only once. The J gene is TRBJ2-7, the V gene TRBV11-2; D gene unclear. The CDR3 has 16 amino acids. The V end was cut by 1 base, the J end by 0 bases, with 13 bases between. From germline, CDR1 is SGHAT and CDR2 FQNNGV. The CDR3 loop reads CASSLVLTYYSYEQYF. The CDR3 nucleotides read TGTGCCAGCAGCTTAGTTCTTACGTATTACTCCTACGAGCAGTACTTC. The variable domain in full, with the rest retrieved from reference TRBV11-2 and TRBJ2-7, is EAGVAQSPRYKIIEKRQSVAFWCNPISGHATLYWYQQILGQGPKLLIQFQNNGVVDDSQLPKDRFSAERLKGVDSTLKIQPAKLEDSAVYLCASSLVLTYYSYEQYFGPGTRLTVT.

This chain joins TRBV7-3 and TRBJ2-7; D is unresolved. Trimming cost V 1 base and J 3 bases, with 13 bases left between them. Germline V gene data show CDR1 as SGHTA and CDR2 as FQGTGA. The CDR3 extends over 15 amino acids. The CDR3 nucleotides are TGTGCCAGCAGCTTAAATGGATACAGAAACTACGAGCAGTACTTC. Translated: CASSLNGYRNYEQYF.

The rearrangement uses TRBV4-1 and TRBJ2-3; maybe TRBD1 (6 bases). The CDR3 runs to 15 residues. Germline CDR1 reads MGHRA; CDR2 reads YSYEKL. V shed 2 bases and J shed 0 bases, with 9 bases lying between them. CDR3 in amino acids: CASSQRGQSTDTQYF. CDR3 sequence (DNA): TGCGCCAGCAGCCAACGTGGACAGAGCACAGATACGCAGTATTTT.

This clone was seen only a few times. This chain connects TRBV29-1 to TRBJ1-1, with D hard to call. The CDR3 is made up of 12 amino acids. The V and J ends lost 4 bases and 1 base respectively, with 7 bases between them. CDR1 and CDR2 (germline): SQVTM, ANQGSEA. The CDR3 region is CSVGLGNTEAFF. CDR3 sequence (DNA): TGCAGCGTTGGGTTGGGGAACACTGAAGCTTTCTTT.

This chain uses TRBV28 with TRBJ1-1; D unclear. Germline V CDR1 and CDR2: MDHEN, SYDVKM. V was pared by 6 bases and J by 4 bases, with 12 bases between. The CDR3 extends over 13 amino acids. The CDR3 DNA sequence: TGTGCCAGCAGCCCTATTAGGAGCACTGAAGCTTTCTTT. Protein: CASSPIRSTEAFF.

The chain combines TRBV5-6 with TRBJ2-1, with D possibly matching TRBD1 (5 bases). The CDR3 has 17 amino acids. Per germline, CDR1 SGHDT and CDR2 YYEEEE. V shed 4 bases and J shed 7 bases, with 24 bases lying between them. CDR3 loop: CASSLQASAGRGNEQFF. In DNA form, the CDR3 reads TGTGCCAGCAGCCTGCAGGCTTCGGCAGGGCGTGGGAATGAGCAGTTCTTC.

V is TRBV18 and J is TRBJ1-1; D perhaps matches TRBD1 (6 bases). The germline V gene has CDR1 KGHSH and CDR2 LQKENI. The CDR3 is made up of 18 amino acids. V was trimmed by 3 bases and J by 3 bases, leaving 23 bases between them. This CDR3 is CASSPLGAGSNRDTEAFF. The CDR3 DNA follows: TGTGCCAGCTCACCCCTCGGCGCTGGTTCTAACAGGGACACTGAAGCTTTCTTT.

The chain links TRBV28 to TRBJ1-5; D not certain. This CDR3 has 13 amino acids. The germline V gene has CDR1 MDHEN and CDR2 SYDVKM. V dropped 3 bases and J dropped 4 bases, with 7 bases sitting between them. The CDR3 nucleotides read TGTGCCAGCAGTTTGGGCAAAAATCAGCCCCAGCATTTT. It translates to CASSLGKNQPQHF.

The chain is built from TRBV28 and TRBJ1-2; 7 bases fit TRBD1. The CDR3 sequence is 16 residues long. Trimming took 3 bases from V and 5 from J; bases not matched to a gene: 12. The germline V gene has CDR1 MDHEN and CDR2 SYDVKM. The chain's CDR3 is CASSLQGVTTGYGYTF. The CDR3, as DNA: TGTGCCAGCAGTTTGCAGGGGGTGACGACGGGTTATGGCTACACCTTC.

Regarding this clone: Additional DNA sequences in this sample encode the identical CDR3. V usage is TRBV28 and J usage is TRBJ2-7; D gene unclear. Germline values: CDR1 MDHEN, CDR2 SYDVKM. The CDR3 is 12 amino acids. Trimming removed 2 bases at V and 4 bases at J, with 6 bases between. This CDR3 reads CASSLGGYEQYF. CDR3 sequence (DNA): TGTGCCAGCAGTTTAGGTGGATACGAGCAGTACTTC.

This sequence joins TRBV4-2 and TRBJ1-1, with TRBD1 as a possible D gene (6 bases). The CDR3 has 18 amino acids. V was cut by 0 bases and J by 1 base, with 18 bases left in between. The germline CDR1 and CDR2 sequences are LGHNA and YNFKEQ. The CDR3 protein is CASSQDAGGGLPNTEAFF. The CDR3 coding sequence is TGTGCCAGCAGCCAAGATGCGGGGGGGGGCCTCCCGAACACTGAAGCTTTCTTT.

In its sample, this clone was seen once. This chain connects TRBV19 to TRBJ1-1, with D hard to call. The germline gives CDR1 LNHDA, CDR2 SQIVND (reference sequence). CDR3 size: 13 residues. Trimming shortened V by 3 bases and J by 1 base, and 6 bases separated the two germline ends. CDR3 sequence: CASSITENTEAFF. CDR3 in DNA: TGTGCCAGTAGTATTACGGAGAACACTGAAGCTTTCTTT. Supplemented by reference TRBV19 and TRBJ1-1, the full variable domain reads DGGITQSPKYLFRKEGQNVTLSCEQNLNHDAMYWYRQDPGQGLRLIYYSQIVNDFQKGDIAEGYSVSREKKESFPLTVTSAQKNPTAFYLCASSITENTEAFFGQGTRLTVV.

The chain links TRBV9 to TRBJ1-2; 8 nucleotides line up with TRBD1. The germline gives CDR1 SGDLS, CDR2 YYNGEE. This CDR3 comprises 15 residues. V shed 3 bases, J shed 8 bases, and the junction held 12 bases outside the gene matches. The CDR3 spells CASSANRGFWGGYTF. In nucleotides, the CDR3 is TGTGCCAGCAGCGCCAACAGGGGGTTCTGGGGCGGCTACACCTTC.

The V gene is TRBV25-1, the J gene TRBJ2-7; no definite D call. The CDR3 loop spans 13 amino acids. V was pared by 3 bases and J by 6 bases, with 12 bases between. Germline assignment: CDR1 MGHDK and CDR2 SYGVNS. CDR3 protein: CASSDFSGGEQYF. CDR3 nucleotide sequence: TGTGCCAGCAGTGATTTCTCGGGTGGCGAGCAGTACTTC.

This rearrangement joins TRBV18 to TRBJ2-5, with no clear D. CDR3 size: 11 residues. With 6 bases removed from V and 2 bases from J, the gap between germline ends came to 4 bases. From germline, CDR1 is KGHSH and CDR2 LQKENI. The DNA of the CDR3 is TGTGCCAGCTCGGAACAAGAGACCCAGTACTTC. Protein: CASSEQETQYF.